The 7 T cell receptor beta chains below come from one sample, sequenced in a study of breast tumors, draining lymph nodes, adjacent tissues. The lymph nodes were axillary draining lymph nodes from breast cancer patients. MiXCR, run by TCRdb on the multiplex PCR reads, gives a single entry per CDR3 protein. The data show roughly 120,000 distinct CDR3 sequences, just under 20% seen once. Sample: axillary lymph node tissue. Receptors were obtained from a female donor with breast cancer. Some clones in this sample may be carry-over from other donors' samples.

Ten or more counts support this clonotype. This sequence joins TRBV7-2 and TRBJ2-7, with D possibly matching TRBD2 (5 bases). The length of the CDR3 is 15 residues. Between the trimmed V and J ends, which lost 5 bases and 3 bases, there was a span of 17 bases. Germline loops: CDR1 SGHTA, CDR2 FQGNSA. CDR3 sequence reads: CASSQESGYSYEQYF. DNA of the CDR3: TGTGCCAGCAGCCAAGAATCGGGATACAGCTACGAGCAGTACTTC.

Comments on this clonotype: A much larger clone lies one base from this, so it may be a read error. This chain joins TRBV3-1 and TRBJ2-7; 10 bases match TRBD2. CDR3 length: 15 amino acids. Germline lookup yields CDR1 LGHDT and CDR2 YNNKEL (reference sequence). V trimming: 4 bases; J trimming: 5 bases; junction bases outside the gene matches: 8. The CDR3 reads CASSLRAGGYDEQYF. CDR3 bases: TGTGCCAGCAGCCTTAGAGCGGGAGGGTACGACGAGCAGTACTTC.

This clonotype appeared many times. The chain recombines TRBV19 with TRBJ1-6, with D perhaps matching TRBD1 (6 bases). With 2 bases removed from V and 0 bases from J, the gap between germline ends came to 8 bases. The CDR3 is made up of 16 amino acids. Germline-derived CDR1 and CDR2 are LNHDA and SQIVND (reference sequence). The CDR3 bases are TGTGCCAGTAGTATAAGGGGGAGCTCCTATAATTCACCCCTCCACTTT. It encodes CASSIRGSSYNSPLHF. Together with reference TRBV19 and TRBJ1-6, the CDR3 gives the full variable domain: DGGITQSPKYLFRKEGQNVTLSCEQNLNHDAMYWYRQDPGQGLRLIYYSQIVNDFQKGDIAEGYSVSREKKESFPLTVTSAQKNPTAFYLCASSIRGSSYNSPLHFGNGTRLTVT.

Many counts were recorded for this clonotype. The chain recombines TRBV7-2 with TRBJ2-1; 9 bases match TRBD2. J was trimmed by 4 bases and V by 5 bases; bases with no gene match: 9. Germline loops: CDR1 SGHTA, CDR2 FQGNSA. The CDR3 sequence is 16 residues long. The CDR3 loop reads CASSPGGRVRYNEQFF. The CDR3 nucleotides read TGTGCCAGCAGCCCAGGCGGGAGGGTAAGGTACAATGAGCAGTTCTTC.

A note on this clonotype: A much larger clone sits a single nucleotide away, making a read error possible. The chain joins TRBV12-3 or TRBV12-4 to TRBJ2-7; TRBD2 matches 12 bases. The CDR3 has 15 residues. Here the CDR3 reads CASSPRTSGAYVQYF. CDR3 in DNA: TGTGCCAGCAGTCCTAGGACTAGCGGGGCCTACGTGCAGTACTTC.

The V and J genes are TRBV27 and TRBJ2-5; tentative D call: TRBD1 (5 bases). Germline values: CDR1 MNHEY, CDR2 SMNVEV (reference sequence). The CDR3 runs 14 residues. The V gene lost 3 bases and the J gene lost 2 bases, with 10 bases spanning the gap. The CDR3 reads CASSFKGRQETQYF. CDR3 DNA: TGTGCCAGCAGTTTTAAGGGGCGGCAAGAGACCCAGTACTTC.

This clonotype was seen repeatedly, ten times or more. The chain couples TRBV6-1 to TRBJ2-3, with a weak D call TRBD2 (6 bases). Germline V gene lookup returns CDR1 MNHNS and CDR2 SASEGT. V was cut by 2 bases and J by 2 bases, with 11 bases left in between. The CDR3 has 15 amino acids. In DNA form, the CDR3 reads TGTGCCAGCAGTGAAAATAGCGGATCCACAGATACGCAGTATTTT. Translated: CASSENSGSTDTQYF.